This TCR beta chain was sequenced in a study of blood T cell repertoires in COVID-19. Individuals aged about 18 to 90 years were recruited from fewer than 30 US areas. Cohort allocation depended upon clinical history that participants reported. In the source study's methods: Quantification of nucleated cells was approximated via reference gene primer amplification. The repertoire was sequenced with immunoSEQ multiplex PCR; TCRdb's copy has only in-frame clones and lacks some. V and J calls and clone size are copied from that table; D and trimming were computed from the DNA. The sample lists about 270,000 clones; roughly 93% were seen once. The sequence came from a woman in her thirties or forties with acute COVID-19. The specimen sequenced was PBMCs or T cells enriched from blood (not recorded which).

The CDR3 reads CASSRTGGDYGYTF. The DNA for the CDR3 is TGTGCCAGCAGCAGGACAGGGGGCGACTATGGCTACACCTTC. The chain uses TRBV5-6 and TRBJ1-2; 11 bases are a match to TRBD1. Looked up from germline, CDR1 is SGHDT and CDR2 is YYEEEE. V gave up 4 bases and J gave up 3 bases; unmatched junction bases: 2. There are 14 residues in the CDR3.